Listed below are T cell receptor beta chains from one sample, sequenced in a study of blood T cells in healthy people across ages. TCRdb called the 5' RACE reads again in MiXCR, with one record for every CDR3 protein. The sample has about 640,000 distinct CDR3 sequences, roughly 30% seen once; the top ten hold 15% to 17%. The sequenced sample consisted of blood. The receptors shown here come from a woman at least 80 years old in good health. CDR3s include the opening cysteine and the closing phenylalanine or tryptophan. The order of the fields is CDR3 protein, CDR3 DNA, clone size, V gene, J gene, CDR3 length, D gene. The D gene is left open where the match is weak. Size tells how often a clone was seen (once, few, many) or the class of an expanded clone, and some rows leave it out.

CDR3aa: CSAEVDSYEQYF
CDR3nt: TGCAGTGCTGAGGTCGACAGCTACGAGCAGTACTTC
abundance: many
v_gene: TRBV20-1
j_gene: TRBJ2-7
len: 12
d_gene: -

CDR3aa: CASSPQGWSYEQYF
CDR3nt: TGTGCCAGCAGCCCACAGGGGTGGTCCTACGAGCAGTACTTC
abundance: many
v_gene: TRBV11-1
j_gene: TRBJ2-7
len: 14
d_gene: TRBD1

CDR3aa: CASSVAHGTGATDTQYF
CDR3nt: TGTGCCAGCAGCGTAGCCCACGGGACAGGAGCCACAGATACGCAGTATTTT
abundance: many
v_gene: TRBV9
j_gene: TRBJ2-3
len: 17
d_gene: TRBD1

CDR3aa: CASSPSPYELFF
CDR3nt: TGTGCCAGCAGCCCAAGTCCCTACGAACTGTTTTTT
abundance: -
v_gene: TRBV6-6
j_gene: TRBJ1-4
len: 12
d_gene: -

CDR3aa: CASSFSGLRGETQYF
CDR3nt: TGTGCCAGCAGTTTTTCAGGACTACGGGGAGAGACCCAGTACTTC
abundance: many
v_gene: TRBV27
j_gene: TRBJ2-5
len: 15
d_gene: -

CDR3aa: CASSPRVGKETQYF
CDR3nt: TGTGCCAGCAGCCCCCGGGTTGGGAAGGAGACCCAGTACTTC
abundance: few
v_gene: TRBV5-4
j_gene: TRBJ2-5
len: 14
d_gene: -

CDR3aa: CASSLWGQGGQPQHF
CDR3nt: TGTGCCAGCAGTTTATGGGGACAGGGCGGTCAGCCCCAGCATTTT
abundance: -
v_gene: TRBV27
j_gene: TRBJ1-5
len: 15
d_gene: TRBD1

CDR3aa: CAISVGRKSMNTGAFF
CDR3nt: TGTGCCATCAGTGTTGGCAGGAAAAGTATGAACACTGGAGCTTTCTTT
abundance: -
v_gene: TRBV10-3
j_gene: TRBJ1-1
len: 16
d_gene: -

CDR3aa: CASSRGQGKKSYGYTF
CDR3nt: TGTGCCAGCAGTAGGGGACAGGGAAAAAAGAGCTATGGCTACACCTTC
abundance: many
v_gene: TRBV6-5
j_gene: TRBJ1-2
len: 16
d_gene: TRBD1

CDR3aa: CASSLRGRISTTQYF
CDR3nt: TGTGCCAGCAGCCTCCGAGGGCGTATCTCCACTACGCAGTATTTT
abundance: many
v_gene: TRBV6-5
j_gene: TRBJ2-3
len: 15
d_gene: -

CDR3aa: CASSLRGVTDTQYF
CDR3nt: TGTGCCAGCAGTTTACGGGGGGTCACAGATACGCAGTATTTT
abundance: many
v_gene: TRBV5-1
j_gene: TRBJ2-3
len: 14
d_gene: TRBD2

CDR3aa: CATSREQGFAGNTIYF
CDR3nt: TGTGCCACCAGCAGAGAACAGGGATTCGCTGGAAACACCATATATTTT
abundance: -
v_gene: TRBV15
j_gene: TRBJ1-3
len: 16
d_gene: -

CDR3aa: CASSQDPAEVGQPQHF
CDR3nt: TGTGCCAGCAGCCAAGATCCGGCAGAAGTGGGACAGCCCCAGCATTTT
abundance: many
v_gene: TRBV4-2
j_gene: TRBJ1-5
len: 16
d_gene: -

CDR3aa: CASSSTGSFSGNTIYF
CDR3nt: TGTGCCAGCAGTAGTACAGGATCCTTCTCTGGAAACACCATATATTTT
abundance: -
v_gene: TRBV6-5
j_gene: TRBJ1-3
len: 16
d_gene: -

CDR3aa: CASSYFDRSETQYF
CDR3nt: TGTGCCAGCAGTTACTTCGACAGGTCTGAGACCCAGTACTTC
abundance: many
v_gene: TRBV6-5
j_gene: TRBJ2-5
len: 14
d_gene: -

CDR3aa: CSVGGGAGTGELFF
CDR3nt: TGCAGCGTTGGGGGGGGAGCAGGCACCGGGGAGCTGTTTTTT
abundance: few
v_gene: TRBV29-1
j_gene: TRBJ2-2
len: 14
d_gene: TRBD2

CDR3aa: CASSEGPPRETQYF
CDR3nt: TGTGCCAGCAGCGAGGGACCCCCCAGAGAGACCCAGTACTTC
abundance: many
v_gene: TRBV11-2
j_gene: TRBJ2-5
len: 14
d_gene: -

CDR3aa: CASSSRGGAYTDTQYF
CDR3nt: TGTGCCAGCAGCTCACGGGGGGGGGCGTACACAGATACGCAGTATTTT
abundance: -
v_gene: TRBV7-8
j_gene: TRBJ2-3
len: 16
d_gene: TRBD2

CDR3aa: CAWSSGRETQYF
CDR3nt: TGTGCCTGGAGCTCGGGACGAGAGACCCAGTACTTC
abundance: -
v_gene: TRBV30
j_gene: TRBJ2-5
len: 12
d_gene: -

CDR3aa: CASAEILQGEAFF
CDR3nt: TGTGCCAGCGCAGAAATTTTGCAGGGGGAAGCTTTCTTT
abundance: -
v_gene: TRBV6-2/TRBV6-3
j_gene: TRBJ1-1
len: 13
d_gene: -

CDR3aa: CSARSGGGGATDTQYF
CDR3nt: TGCAGTGCTAGAAGCGGCGGCGGGGGGGCCACAGATACGCAGTATTTT
abundance: many
v_gene: TRBV20-1
j_gene: TRBJ2-3
len: 16
d_gene: TRBD2

CDR3aa: CASSPSGGEISSYNEQFF
CDR3nt: TGCGCCAGCAGCCCGTCGGGCGGGGAGATTAGCTCCTACAATGAACAGTTCTTC
abundance: -
v_gene: TRBV5-1
j_gene: TRBJ2-1
len: 18
d_gene: -

CDR3aa: CASSLSGGGNEKLFF
CDR3nt: TGCGCCAGCAGCCTTTCTGGGGGCGGTAATGAAAAACTGTTTTTT
abundance: many
v_gene: TRBV5-1
j_gene: TRBJ1-4
len: 15
d_gene: -

CDR3aa: CASRRDTRTDTQYF
CDR3nt: TGTGCCAGCAGGAGAGACACCCGCACAGATACGCAGTATTTT
abundance: many
v_gene: TRBV6-1
j_gene: TRBJ2-3
len: 14
d_gene: -

CDR3aa: CASDLGRGEGYGYTF
CDR3nt: TGTGCCAGCGACTTAGGGAGGGGGGAAGGCTATGGCTACACCTTC
abundance: -
v_gene: TRBV7-9
j_gene: TRBJ1-2
len: 15
d_gene: -

CDR3aa: CASSFGSGGSEQFF
CDR3nt: TGTGCCAGCAGCTTCGGTTCAGGGGGCAGTGAGCAGTTCTTC
abundance: -
v_gene: TRBV5-5
j_gene: TRBJ2-1
len: 14
d_gene: TRBD1

CDR3aa: CASSLGGTARASYGYTF
CDR3nt: TGTGCCAGCAGCTTGGGCGGGACAGCTAGGGCGTCGTATGGCTACACCTTC
abundance: few
v_gene: TRBV5-6
j_gene: TRBJ1-2
len: 17
d_gene: TRBD1

CDR3aa: CASSQGGATYEQYF
CDR3nt: TGCGCCTCCTCGCAGGGGGGAGCGACATACGAGCAGTACTTC
abundance: many
v_gene: TRBV4-1
j_gene: TRBJ2-7
len: 14
d_gene: -

CDR3aa: CASSLARSGNYGYTF
CDR3nt: TGTGCCAGCAGCTTAGCGCGTTCCGGGAACTATGGCTACACCTTC
abundance: -
v_gene: TRBV7-9
j_gene: TRBJ1-2
len: 15
d_gene: -

CDR3aa: CASSLQGGHGYTF
CDR3nt: TGCGCCAGCAGCTTGCAAGGGGGCCACGGCTACACCTTC
abundance: many
v_gene: TRBV5-1
j_gene: TRBJ1-2
len: 13
d_gene: TRBD1

CDR3aa: CASSQETGQAINEQYF
CDR3nt: TGTGCCAGCAGCCAAGAAACGGGACAGGCAATCAATGAGCAGTACTTC
abundance: few
v_gene: TRBV3-1
j_gene: TRBJ2-5
len: 16
d_gene: TRBD1

CDR3aa: CSAQGQGSYNEQFF
CDR3nt: TGCAGTGCCCAGGGACAGGGTTCCTACAATGAGCAGTTCTTC
abundance: many
v_gene: TRBV20-1
j_gene: TRBJ2-1
len: 14
d_gene: TRBD1

CDR3aa: CSVGHRAQGASGGAAYNEQFF
CDR3nt: TGCAGCGTTGGTCACAGGGCCCAGGGGGCTAGCGGGGGGGCCGCCTACAATGAGCAGTTCTTC
abundance: once
v_gene: TRBV29-1
j_gene: TRBJ2-1
len: 21
d_gene: TRBD2

CDR3aa: CATARGAAEAFF
CDR3nt: TGTGCCACCGCAAGAGGGGCCGCTGAAGCTTTCTTT
abundance: many
v_gene: TRBV6-5
j_gene: TRBJ1-1
len: 12
d_gene: -

CDR3aa: CAWSVGGSQETQYF
CDR3nt: TGTGCCTGGAGTGTCGGGGGCTCTCAAGAGACCCAGTACTTC
abundance: many
v_gene: TRBV30
j_gene: TRBJ2-5
len: 14
d_gene: -

CDR3aa: CASSLVSSGGSTDTQYF
CDR3nt: TGTGCCAGCAGCTTAGTGTCTAGCGGGGGCTCCACAGATACGCAGTATTTT
abundance: -
v_gene: TRBV7-2
j_gene: TRBJ2-3
len: 17
d_gene: TRBD2

CDR3aa: CAVTGTGFAEQFF
CDR3nt: TGTGCCGTCACCGGGACAGGGTTCGCTGAGCAGTTCTTC
abundance: -
v_gene: TRBV10-3
j_gene: TRBJ2-1
len: 13
d_gene: TRBD1

CDR3aa: CASSSRTGGGNTIYF
CDR3nt: TGCGCCAGCAGCTCTCGAACAGGTGGTGGAAACACCATATATTTT
abundance: -
v_gene: TRBV5-1
j_gene: TRBJ1-3
len: 15
d_gene: -

CDR3aa: CASSFPSGVPGQSMNTEAFF
CDR3nt: TGCGCCAGCAGCTTTCCGTCTGGTGTCCCGGGACAGAGCATGAACACTGAAGCTTTCTTT
abundance: many
v_gene: TRBV5-1
j_gene: TRBJ1-1
len: 20
d_gene: TRBD1

CDR3aa: CASSLLSGGEGYTF
CDR3nt: TGTGCCAGCAGTTTACTTTCCGGGGGCGAAGGCTACACCTTC
abundance: -
v_gene: TRBV27
j_gene: TRBJ1-2
len: 14
d_gene: -

CDR3aa: CASSPLRGGIGEQFF
CDR3nt: TGTGCCAGCAGCCCCCTTAGGGGGGGCATCGGTGAGCAGTTCTTC
abundance: many
v_gene: TRBV7-9
j_gene: TRBJ2-1
len: 15
d_gene: -

CDR3aa: CASSLGGISSYNEQYF
CDR3nt: TGTGCCAGCAGTTTAGGGGGGATTAGCTCCTACAATGAGCAGTACTTC
abundance: few
v_gene: TRBV28
j_gene: TRBJ2-7
len: 16
d_gene: -

CDR3aa: CSALDRGGMNTEAFF
CDR3nt: TGCAGTGCGTTGGACAGGGGCGGGATGAACACTGAAGCTTTCTTT
abundance: few
v_gene: TRBV20-1
j_gene: TRBJ1-1
len: 15
d_gene: TRBD1

CDR3aa: CAISGGSPGETQYF
CDR3nt: TGTGCCATCAGTGGGGGCTCGCCCGGGGAGACCCAGTACTTC
abundance: -
v_gene: TRBV10-3
j_gene: TRBJ2-5
len: 14
d_gene: -

CDR3aa: CASSSGLGYGYTF
CDR3nt: TGTGCCAGCAGCTCGGGACTCGGCTATGGCTACACCTTC
abundance: -
v_gene: TRBV11-2
j_gene: TRBJ1-2
len: 13
d_gene: -